The T cell receptor beta chain under discussion was sequenced for a study of T cell responses to AZD1222 COVID-19 vaccine. Details on this clone: Its target is unknown.

Germline trimming cut 4 bases from V and 0 bases from J; bases unmatched to any gene: 6. The CDR3 length is 16 residues. CDR1 SNHLY and CDR2 FYNNEI come from the germline V gene. Study observations and caveats: Two doses of AZD1222 preceded a rise in Spike-specific TCR breadth and depth. Repertoires were obtained solely post-peak T cell response.

Generated by immunoSEQ multiplex PCR, the TCRdb table keeps only in-frame clones and is missing some. In the table there are roughly 140,000 clones, almost 90% of which are singletons. The rearrangement joins TRBV2 to TRBJ1-5, with 7 nucleotides matching TRBD1. Sequenced material: peripheral blood, taken 28 days after the second AZD1222 dose. The clonotype comes from an adult who received the AZD1222 COVID-19 vaccine. The CDR3 spells CASSGRQGSSNQPQHF. In DNA, the CDR3 is TGTGCCAGCAGTGGGAGACAGGGAAGTAGCAATCAGCCCCAGCATTTT.